Shown below are 21 T cell receptor beta chains from a single sample sequenced in a study of T cell clonality in common variable immunodeficiency. Generated by immunoSEQ multiplex PCR, the TCRdb table keeps only in-frame clones and is missing some. This record lists 35,000 or so clones, none seen once only, and the top ten clones contain roughly 6.1%. These receptors are not linked to any known antigen. Study observations and caveats: Reportedly, TCR beta sequences from common variable immunodeficiency showed fewer deletions and N-nucleotide insertions.

Sample: peripheral blood mononuclear cells. The source is a human donor with common variable immunodeficiency.

This clone occurred a few times. With the read ending 3 residues before the CDR3 end, the germline J gene is used to fill in that end. The chain is built from TRBV2 and TRBJ2-7, with TRBD1 matching over 10 bases. The CDR3 has 15 residues. The J segment lost 6 bases and the V segment lost 8 bases, leaving 13 bases of the junction unmatched. Per the germline V gene, CDR1 is SNHLY and CDR2 is FYNNEI. The CDR3 sequence: CASLNRGTGESEQYF. The covered CDR3 bases are TGTGCCAGCCTTAATAGGGGGACAGGGGAGTCCGAG.

This clone has only a few counts. The read falls 3 residues short of the CDR3 end, and the missing part is taken from the germline J gene. V gene TRBV6-2 or TRBV6-3 combines with J gene TRBJ2-5, with TRBD2 matching 11 bases. CDR3 length equals 14 residues. From germline, CDR1 is MNHEY and CDR2 SVGEGT. The V and J ends lost 8 bases and 4 bases, in that order; junction bases with no gene match: 6. Here the CDR3 reads CASLAGGLGETQYF. The sequenced CDR3 bases are TGTGCCAGCCTAGCGGGGGGCCTTGGAGAGACC.

This clone was picked up many times. The read ends 3 residues early relative to the CDR3; the germline J gene fills the gap. The rearrangement uses TRBV19 and TRBJ2-5, with D possibly TRBD2 on 5 matching bases. The length of the CDR3 is 13 residues. The V and J ends lost 8 bases and 5 bases respectively, with 15 bases between them. Germline V gene data show CDR1 as LNHDA and CDR2 as SQIVND (reference sequence). The sequenced part of the CDR3 DNA is TGTGCCAGTTCAGCGAGCCCGGGGGAGACC. It codes for CASSASPGET. The full CDR3 protein reads CASSASPGETQYF.

Only a few counts were recorded for this clone. The CDR3 extends 3 residues past the end of the read, so its final part is completed from the germline J gene. The V gene is TRBV7-9, the J gene TRBJ2-2; unclear D gene. With 5 bases removed from V and 4 bases from J, the gap between germline ends came to 11 bases. Germline-derived CDR1 and CDR2 are SEHNR and FQNEAQ (reference sequence). This CDR3 comprises 14 residues. CDR3 bases read: TGTGCCAGCAGCCCCCTTCGTAGCACCGGGGAG. As protein: CASSPLRSTGE. The whole CDR3 sequence is CASSPLRSTGELFF.

This clone was recorded at least ten times. Sequencing ends 3 residues short of the CDR3 end; the germline J gene provides the rest. The gene calls are TRBV5-1 and TRBJ1-6; 9 bases match TRBD1. The J segment lost 9 bases and the V segment lost 4 bases, leaving 11 bases of the junction unmatched. The CDR3 length is 16 residues. Per germline, CDR1 SGHRS and CDR2 YFSETQ. The CDR3 sequence: CASSQGQGQSGSPLHF. CDR3 DNA, as far as it was read: TGCGCCAGCAGCCAAGGACAGGGGCAGAGTGGTTCACCC.

This clone was counted ten times or more. Coverage ceases 3 residues before the CDR3 finishes, and the germline J gene fills in the end. This chain joins TRBV23-1 and TRBJ2-5; a weak D match, TRBD2 (6 bases). TRBV23-1 is designated an ORF whose function remains uncertain. CDR3 length: 14 residues. V was clipped by 8 bases and J by 4 bases, with 17 bases between them. Partial CDR3 DNA: TGCGCCAGCCCCCGGAGTTTGGGGGGAGAGACC. Its translation: CASPRSLGGET. In full, the CDR3 reads CASPRSLGGETQYF.

This clone showed up just a few times. The missing CDR3 end, 3 residues past where the read stops, is filled in from the germline J gene. The gene calls are TRBV30 and TRBJ1-2; D might be TRBD1 (5 bases). Germline CDR1 is GTSNPN and CDR2 is SVGIG (reference sequence). Between the trimmed V and J ends, which lost 5 bases and 5 bases, there was a span of 21 bases. This CDR3 spans 15 amino acids. The sequenced CDR3 bases are TGTGCCTGGCTGAATCCAAAGACAGCCCCTTATGGC. Translating it yields CAWLNPKTAPYG. The full-length CDR3 reads as CAWLNPKTAPYGYTF.

At least ten counts were recorded for this clone. The CDR3 is cut off 3 residues early in the read; its end comes from the germline J gene. The J gene is TRBJ2-1, the V gene TRBV20-1; possible D gene TRBD1, 6 bases. Germline V lookup: CDR1 DFQATT, CDR2 SNEGSKA (reference sequence). CDR3 length: 15 amino acids. Trimming pared 0 bases from V and 5 bases from J, leaving 14 bases between. The CDR3 region is CSARDERTANNEQFF. The covered CDR3 bases are TGCAGTGCTAGAGATGAGAGGACAGCCAACAATGAG.

This clone was detected a few times. The CDR3 extends 3 residues past the end of the read, so its final part is completed from the germline J gene. This chain connects TRBV30 to TRBJ1-3; D remains unclear. The V gene's germline CDR1 is GTSNPN and CDR2 SVGIG (reference sequence). The CDR3 length is 15 residues. V lost 0 bases and J 0 bases, leaving 9 bases between the germline ends. CDR3 region: CAWSVRASSGNTIYF. The CDR3 DNA, read in part, is TGTGCCTGGAGTGTACGTGCCAGCTCTGGAAACACC.

This clone was counted a few times. The read gets to within 3 residues of the CDR3 end, and the germline J gene fills in the rest. The rearrangement links TRBV7-2 to TRBJ2-3; 9 bases are shared with TRBD2. There are 14 residues in the CDR3. V lost 4 bases and J lost 1; bases outside the gene matches: 0. Germline V lookup: CDR1 SGHTA, CDR2 FQGNSA. The covered CDR3 bases are TGTGCCAGCAGCTCTAGCGGGGGCACAGATACG. It specifies CASSSSGGTDT. The full CDR3 reads CASSSSGGTDTQYF.

This clone showed up just a few times. The CDR3 end lies 3 residues beyond the end of the read and is filled in from the germline J gene. The genes are TRBV18 and TRBJ1-2; 12 nucleotides line up with TRBD1. This CDR3 is built from 14 residues. With 3 bases clipped from V and 6 bases from J, the junction kept 2 bases outside the gene matches. The germline V gene encodes CDR1 KGHSH and CDR2 LQKENI. CDR3: CASSPGQGAHGYTF. Incomplete CDR3 DNA: TGTGCCAGCTCACCGGGACAGGGGGCCCATGGC.

This clone has only a few counts. Sequencing ends 3 residues short of the CDR3 end; the germline J gene provides the rest. The chain is built from TRBV6-1 and TRBJ2-7; 7 bases agree with TRBD1. The CDR3 loop spans 16 amino acids. Unmatched junction bases numbered 12, after V lost 4 bases and J lost 3 bases. Germline CDR1 is MNHNS and CDR2 is SASEGT. CDR3 bases read: TGTGCCAGCAGTGGTCCCCCGAGGACAGGCCTCTACGAG. Amino acid sequence: CASSGPPRTGLYE. The whole CDR3 reads CASSGPPRTGLYEQYF.

The table lists this clone with many counts. Read coverage stops 3 residues before the CDR3 terminus; the germline J gene supplies the remainder. J is TRBJ1-2 and V is TRBV29-1; 8 bases are shared with TRBD1. Germline V CDR1 and CDR2: SQVTM, ANQGSEA. The CDR3 is 12 amino acids. The part of the CDR3 DNA that was read is TGCAGCGTGTACCAACAGGGGGGGAGC. Translated: CSVYQQGGS. The whole CDR3 is CSVYQQGGSYTF.

With respect to this clone: The CDR3 goes on 3 residues after the read ends, and that part is filled in from the germline J gene. The chain carries TRBV20-1 and TRBJ2-3; TRBD1 matches 8 bases. V gave up 7 bases and J gave up 5 bases; unmatched junction bases: 11. This CDR3 comprises 14 residues. Germline values: CDR1 DFQATT, CDR2 SNEGSKA (reference sequence). This CDR3 is CSVRGQGLLDTQYF. The part of the CDR3 DNA that was read is TGCAGTGTCCGAGGACAGGGTCTCTTAGATACG.

There are a few counts of this clone. Given a much more abundant clone one base away, this may be a read error. The read is 3 residues too short to cover the CDR3 end, so that end is filled in from the germline J gene. In the same sample, other DNA sequences code for this CDR3. The chain links TRBV30 to TRBJ2-1, with 12 positions matching TRBD2. V shed 2 bases, J shed 8 bases, and the junction held 7 bases outside the gene matches. The CDR3 spans 15 residues. Germline-derived CDR1 and CDR2 are GTSNPN and SVGIG (reference sequence). The CDR3 protein is CAWSLASGGADEQFF. Incomplete CDR3 DNA: TGTGCCTGGAGTCTTGCTAGCGGGGGGGCGGATGAG.

Many counts were recorded for this clone. The read ends 3 residues shy of where the CDR3 ends; the end is completed using the germline J gene. This chain connects TRBV4-1 to TRBJ2-1, with TRBD2 identical over 7 bases. The trim removed 1 base at V and 4 bases at J, leaving 7 bases unmatched. The germline gives CDR1 MGHRA, CDR2 YSYEKL. This CDR3 spans 16 amino acids. The DNA read from the CDR3 is TGCGCCAGCAGCCAAGGACTAGCTCCGCGTTACAATGAG. Translating gives CASSQGLAPRYNE. The full CDR3 protein reads CASSQGLAPRYNEQFF.

In its sample, this clone ranks as medium-sized. The CDR3 goes on 3 residues after the read ends, and that part is filled in from the germline J gene. The J gene is TRBJ1-2, the V gene TRBV5-6, with TRBD1 identical over 7 bases. CDR3 length equals 12 residues. Per the germline V gene, CDR1 is SGHDT and CDR2 is YYEEEE. The V gene end was trimmed by 3 bases and the J gene end by 7 bases; junction bases not matched to a gene: 3. Here the CDR3 reads CASSSGGTGYTF. CDR3 DNA (partial): TGTGCCAGCAGCTCAGGGGGTACTGGC.

This clone has a handful of counts. CDR3 bases read: TGTGCCACGGGGGTGGATACG. Its protein is CATGVDT. The full CDR3 protein reads CATGVDTQYF. The chain links TRBV2 to TRBJ2-3, with a weak D call TRBD2 (6 bases). The read finishes 3 residues shy of the CDR3 end, and the germline J gene is used to complete it. The CDR3 covers 10 residues. Germline CDR1 SNHLY, CDR2 FYNNEI. Trimming removed 10 bases at V and 6 bases at J, with 8 bases between. Filled out from reference TRBV2 and TRBJ2-3, the complete variable domain reads EPEVTQTPSHQVTQMGQEVILRCVPISNHLYFYWYRQILGQKVEFLVSFYNNEISEKSEIFDDQFSVERPDGSNFTLKIRSTKLEDSAMYFCATGVDTQYFGPGTRLTVL.

A word on this clone: The read gets to within 3 residues of the CDR3 end, and the germline J gene fills in the rest. This sequence joins TRBV20-1 and TRBJ2-3; the match to TRBD2 covers 11 bases. Germline V gene lookup returns CDR1 DFQATT and CDR2 SNEGSKA (reference sequence). The trim removed 3 bases at V and 1 base at J, leaving 12 bases unmatched. CDR3 length equals 18 residues. CDR3 bases read: TGCAGTGCTAGCCCTAGCGGGGGGACCTCCCTAGGCACAGATACG. Amino acids: CSASPSGGTSLGTDT. The complete CDR3 reads CSASPSGGTSLGTDTQYF.

This clone is termed medium-sized. Read data end 3 residues before the CDR3 end; the end is taken from the germline J gene. The gene calls are TRBV29-1 and TRBJ2-5, with 9 bases matching TRBD1. This CDR3 is 14 amino acids long. The V gene's germline CDR1 is SQVTM and CDR2 ANQGSEA. V lost 4 bases, J lost 4 bases, and 7 bases stayed unmatched. Partial CDR3 DNA: TGCAGCGTTGGGGAGGGACAGGGAGGAGAGACC. Its translation is CSVGEGQGGET. The whole CDR3 is CSVGEGQGGETQYF. Combining the CDR3 with reference TRBV29-1 and TRBJ2-5 gives the whole variable domain SAVISQKPSRDICQRGTSLTIQCQVDSQVTMMFWYRQQPGQSLTLIATANQGSEATYESGFVIDKFPISRPNLTFSTLTVSNMSPEDSSIYLCSVGEGQGGETQYFGPGTRLLVL.

This clone was seen at least ten times. The CDR3 end is not reached by the read, which stops 3 residues before it; the germline J gene fills it in. J is TRBJ1-5 and V is TRBV5-1; TRBD1 aligns across 11 bases. The CDR3 has 14 residues. Germline-derived CDR1 and CDR2 are SGHRS and YFSETQ. V gave up 3 bases and J gave up 5 bases; unmatched junction bases: 1. CDR3 DNA, as far as it was read: TGCGCCAGCAGCTCGGGACAGGGGGATCAGCCC. Its translation: CASSSGQGDQP. The complete CDR3 reads CASSSGQGDQPQHF. Combining the CDR3 with reference TRBV5-1 and TRBJ1-5 gives the whole variable domain KAGVTQTPRYLIKTRGQQVTLSCSPISGHRSVSWYQQTPGQGLQFLFEYFSETQRNKGNFPGRFSGRQFSNSRSEMNVSTLELGDSALYLCASSSGQGDQPQHFGDGTRLSIL.